These T cell receptor beta chains were read from a single sample in a study of response to subunit inactivated influenza vaccine. TCRdb analysed the RT-PCR reads with MiXCR anew, one entry per CDR3 protein. The profile shows approximately 500,000 distinct CDR3 sequences, under 25% of them singletons. These records were also assigned to another study, of T cells expressing NK-cell markers.

Sequences were derived from CD4+ T cells sorted from PBMCs, sampled roughly 12 days after vaccination. These TCRs come from a man over 45 who received an inactivated influenza vaccine. Both conserved end residues are part of each CDR3. The D gene is left open where the match is weak. Clone size is not always given. Where it is, it says once, few, many or a class for expanded clones.

D gene: -; V gene: TRBV3-1; clone size: few; CDR3 length: 15; J gene: TRBJ2-2; CDR3 protein: CASSQDNRNTGELFF; CDR3 DNA: TGTGCCAGCAGCCAAGACAACAGGAACACCGGGGAGCTGTTTTTT
D gene: -; V gene: TRBV7-9; clone size: few; CDR3 length: 15; J gene: TRBJ2-3; CDR3 protein: CASKLAGTSTDTQYF; CDR3 DNA: TGTGCCAGCAAATTAGCCGGGACTAGCACAGATACGCAGTATTTT
D gene: TRBD2; V gene: TRBV29-1; clone size: -; CDR3 length: 13; J gene: TRBJ2-1; CDR3 protein: CSGSGGAAAEQFF; CDR3 DNA: TGCAGCGGAAGCGGGGGGGCCGCCGCTGAGCAGTTCTTC
D gene: TRBD2; V gene: TRBV15; clone size: once; CDR3 length: 19; J gene: TRBJ2-3; CDR3 protein: CATSRDPPGSGRDTDTQYF; CDR3 DNA: TGTGCCACCAGCAGAGACCCCCCGGGTAGCGGGAGGGATACAGATACGCAGTATTTT
D gene: -; V gene: TRBV24-1; clone size: many; CDR3 length: 14; J gene: TRBJ1-1; CDR3 protein: CATSEGGRNTEAFF; CDR3 DNA: TGTGCCACCAGTGAGGGGGGTAGGAACACTGAAGCTTTCTTT
D gene: -; V gene: TRBV3-1; clone size: -; CDR3 length: 14; J gene: TRBJ2-1; CDR3 protein: CASSQGRQSDEQFF; CDR3 DNA: TGTGCCAGCAGCCAAGGGAGACAATCCGATGAGCAGTTCTTC
D gene: -; V gene: TRBV6-2/TRBV6-3; clone size: -; CDR3 length: 15; J gene: TRBJ2-1; CDR3 protein: CASSYPQGLSGEQFF; CDR3 DNA: TGTGCCAGCAGTTACCCACAGGGCCTATCGGGTGAGCAGTTCTTC
D gene: -; V gene: TRBV7-9; clone size: -; CDR3 length: 15; J gene: TRBJ1-6; CDR3 protein: CASSLGGTPSGDLHF; CDR3 DNA: TGTGCCAGCAGCTTAGGTGGGACACCGTCCGGTGACCTCCACTTT
D gene: -; V gene: TRBV10-2; clone size: -; CDR3 length: 17; J gene: TRBJ2-1; CDR3 protein: CASSGRVLLSIHNEQFF; CDR3 DNA: TGCGCCAGCAGTGGCAGGGTTTTGCTAAGTATCCACAATGAGCAGTTCTTC
D gene: -; V gene: TRBV10-3; clone size: few; CDR3 length: 13; J gene: TRBJ2-5; CDR3 protein: CAISDGGQETQYF; CDR3 DNA: TGTGCCATCAGTGATGGGGGGCAAGAGACCCAGTACTTC
D gene: TRBD1; V gene: TRBV6-2/TRBV6-3; clone size: few; CDR3 length: 14; J gene: TRBJ2-7; CDR3 protein: CASRDDRGGYEQYF; CDR3 DNA: TGTGCCAGCAGAGATGACAGGGGAGGCTACGAGCAGTACTTC
D gene: -; V gene: TRBV6-1; clone size: few; CDR3 length: 14; J gene: TRBJ2-7; CDR3 protein: CASRISSARSEQYF; CDR3 DNA: TGTGCCAGCAGAATAAGTAGTGCGCGGAGCGAGCAGTACTTC
D gene: TRBD1; V gene: TRBV12-3/TRBV12-4; clone size: few; CDR3 length: 14; J gene: TRBJ1-2; CDR3 protein: CASRRDSPGYGYTF; CDR3 DNA: TGTGCCAGCAGACGGGACAGCCCCGGCTATGGCTACACCTTC
D gene: TRBD2; V gene: TRBV27; clone size: -; CDR3 length: 14; J gene: TRBJ2-5; CDR3 protein: CASKPGLASETQYF; CDR3 DNA: TGTGCCAGCAAACCGGGACTAGCATCAGAGACCCAGTACTTC
D gene: -; V gene: TRBV6-6; clone size: -; CDR3 length: 13; J gene: TRBJ1-2; CDR3 protein: CASTESGVGGYTF; CDR3 DNA: TGTGCCAGCACCGAGTCAGGGGTTGGTGGCTACACCTTC
D gene: -; V gene: TRBV4-2; clone size: -; CDR3 length: 13; J gene: TRBJ1-1; CDR3 protein: CASSQVTDTEAFF; CDR3 DNA: TGTGCCAGCAGTCAAGTTACAGACACTGAAGCTTTCTTT
D gene: -; V gene: TRBV20-1; clone size: -; CDR3 length: 14; J gene: TRBJ2-7; CDR3 protein: CSASVTVSSYEQYF; CDR3 DNA: TGCAGTGCTAGTGTGACTGTAAGCTCCTACGAGCAGTACTTC
D gene: -; V gene: TRBV27; clone size: once; CDR3 length: 13; J gene: TRBJ2-4; CDR3 protein: CASSGDKGDIQYF; CDR3 DNA: TGTGCCAGCAGTGGGGACAAGGGGGACATTCAGTACTTC
D gene: TRBD1; V gene: TRBV4-2; clone size: few; CDR3 length: 15; J gene: TRBJ1-4; CDR3 protein: CASSQDRGGYEKLFF; CDR3 DNA: TGTGCCAGCAGCCAAGACAGGGGGGGATACGAAAAACTGTTTTTT
D gene: -; V gene: TRBV20-1; clone size: many; CDR3 length: 14; J gene: TRBJ1-6; CDR3 protein: CSARDGRTNSPLHF; CDR3 DNA: TGCAGTGCTAGAGATGGCCGGACTAATTCACCCCTCCACTTT
D gene: -; V gene: TRBV4-2; clone size: -; CDR3 length: 17; J gene: TRBJ2-2; CDR3 protein: CASSQEVWTRNTGELFF; CDR3 DNA: TGTGCCAGCAGCCAAGAGGTGTGGACGAGGAACACCGGGGAGCTGTTTTTT
D gene: -; V gene: TRBV12-3/TRBV12-4; clone size: -; CDR3 length: 12; J gene: TRBJ1-1; CDR3 protein: CASGRGNTEAFF; CDR3 DNA: TGTGCCAGCGGCCGTGGGAACACTGAAGCTTTCTTT
D gene: -; V gene: TRBV29-1; clone size: -; CDR3 length: 13; J gene: TRBJ2-2; CDR3 protein: CSIRTVGTGELFF; CDR3 DNA: TGCAGCATCCGGACAGTCGGCACCGGGGAGCTGTTTTTT
D gene: -; V gene: TRBV13; clone size: few; CDR3 length: 16; J gene: TRBJ1-6; CDR3 protein: CASSLMGSPYNSPLHF; CDR3 DNA: TGTGCCAGCAGCTTGATGGGATCTCCCTATAATTCACCCCTCCACTTT
D gene: TRBD2; V gene: TRBV10-3; clone size: few; CDR3 length: 15; J gene: TRBJ2-3; CDR3 protein: CAISAGLAVTDTQYF; CDR3 DNA: TGTGCCATCAGTGCGGGACTAGCGGTTACAGATACGCAGTATTTT
D gene: -; V gene: TRBV6-1; clone size: -; CDR3 length: 13; J gene: TRBJ2-7; CDR3 protein: CASRAGREYEQYF; CDR3 DNA: TGTGCCAGCAGGGCCGGACGGGAGTACGAGCAGTACTTC
D gene: TRBD2; V gene: TRBV20-1; clone size: -; CDR3 length: 14; J gene: TRBJ2-3; CDR3 protein: CSALQTSSPDTQYF; CDR3 DNA: TGCAGTGCTCTTCAGACTAGCAGCCCAGATACGCAGTATTTT
D gene: TRBD2; V gene: TRBV14; clone size: -; CDR3 length: 16; J gene: TRBJ2-1; CDR3 protein: CASSQVPGLASNEQFF; CDR3 DNA: TGTGCCAGCAGCCAAGTTCCGGGACTAGCGTCAAATGAGCAGTTCTTC
D gene: -; V gene: TRBV10-3; clone size: once; CDR3 length: 15; J gene: TRBJ1-1; CDR3 protein: CAISGTGLMNTEAFF; CDR3 DNA: TGTGCCATCAGTGGAACAGGGCTGATGAACACTGAAGCTTTCTTT
D gene: TRBD1; V gene: TRBV7-9; clone size: -; CDR3 length: 16; J gene: TRBJ2-7; CDR3 protein: CASSTFGTERIYEQYF; CDR3 DNA: TGTGCCAGCAGCACCTTTGGGACAGAAAGGATCTACGAGCAGTACTTC
D gene: -; V gene: TRBV7-9; clone size: -; CDR3 length: 15; J gene: TRBJ2-1; CDR3 protein: CASSFERSSYNEQFF; CDR3 DNA: TGTGCCAGCAGCTTTGAACGGAGCTCCTACAATGAGCAGTTCTTC
D gene: -; V gene: TRBV5-1; clone size: -; CDR3 length: 13; J gene: TRBJ2-5; CDR3 protein: CASSLLVYGTQYF; CDR3 DNA: TGCGCCAGCAGCTTGCTGGTTTACGGGACCCAGTACTTC
D gene: TRBD1; V gene: TRBV6-2/TRBV6-3; clone size: -; CDR3 length: 15; J gene: TRBJ2-5; CDR3 protein: CASSEHRGLQETQYF; CDR3 DNA: TGTGCCAGCAGTGAGCACAGGGGGCTTCAGGAGACCCAGTACTTC
D gene: -; V gene: TRBV29-1; clone size: -; CDR3 length: 14; J gene: TRBJ2-3; CDR3 protein: CSARPGTSTDTQYF; CDR3 DNA: TGCAGCGCCCGACCCGGGACTAGCACAGATACGCAGTATTTT
D gene: TRBD2; V gene: TRBV10-3; clone size: -; CDR3 length: 15; J gene: TRBJ2-5; CDR3 protein: CAISSPAGGQETQYF; CDR3 DNA: TGTGCCATCAGTTCCCCAGCGGGGGGGCAAGAGACCCAGTACTTC
D gene: -; V gene: TRBV4-1; clone size: -; CDR3 length: 15; J gene: TRBJ2-1; CDR3 protein: CASSPRDTGYKEQFF; CDR3 DNA: TGCGCCAGCAGCCCGCGGGACACCGGTTACAAGGAGCAGTTCTTC
D gene: -; V gene: TRBV4-1; clone size: few; CDR3 length: 14; J gene: TRBJ2-7; CDR3 protein: CASSLTGFTDEQYF; CDR3 DNA: TGCGCCAGCAGCCTTACAGGGTTCACGGACGAGCAGTACTTC
D gene: -; V gene: TRBV5-5; clone size: few; CDR3 length: 15; J gene: TRBJ2-1; CDR3 protein: CASSLEGLTYNEQFF; CDR3 DNA: TGTGCCAGCAGCTTGGAGGGACTGACCTACAATGAGCAGTTCTTC
D gene: -; V gene: TRBV11-2; clone size: -; CDR3 length: 13; J gene: TRBJ1-6; CDR3 protein: CASSSSLDSPLHF; CDR3 DNA: TGTGCCAGCAGTTCCAGTTTAGATTCACCCCTCCACTTT
D gene: -; V gene: TRBV20-1; clone size: once; CDR3 length: 14; J gene: TRBJ2-5; CDR3 protein: CSARVRGNQETQYF; CDR3 DNA: TGCAGTGCTAGAGTGAGGGGCAACCAAGAGACCCAGTACTTC
D gene: -; V gene: TRBV9; clone size: -; CDR3 length: 16; J gene: TRBJ2-1; CDR3 protein: CASSVVLGGGRNEQFF; CDR3 DNA: TGTGCCAGCAGCGTAGTGTTGGGAGGCGGTCGCAATGAGCAGTTCTTC
D gene: TRBD1; V gene: TRBV11-2; clone size: few; CDR3 length: 14; J gene: TRBJ2-7; CDR3 protein: CASDRSGQAREQYF; CDR3 DNA: TGTGCCAGCGACCGATCGGGACAGGCTCGCGAGCAGTACTTC
D gene: -; V gene: TRBV7-9; clone size: few; CDR3 length: 12; J gene: TRBJ2-7; CDR3 protein: CASSLEGREQYF; CDR3 DNA: TGTGCCAGCAGCTTAGAGGGCCGGGAGCAGTACTTC
D gene: -; V gene: TRBV5-6; clone size: few; CDR3 length: 15; J gene: TRBJ1-2; CDR3 protein: CASSMGQTLNYGYTF; CDR3 DNA: TGTGCCAGCAGCATGGGACAAACCCTTAACTATGGCTACACCTTC
D gene: -; V gene: TRBV4-2; clone size: many; CDR3 length: 14; J gene: TRBJ2-7; CDR3 protein: CASSQGTGPYEQYF; CDR3 DNA: TGTGCCAGCAGCCAAGGGACGGGGCCCTACGAGCAGTACTTC
D gene: TRBD2; V gene: TRBV29-1; clone size: few; CDR3 length: 17; J gene: TRBJ2-3; CDR3 protein: CSVGGSLAGVGTDTQYF; CDR3 DNA: TGCAGCGTTGGGGGGTCACTAGCGGGAGTCGGCACAGATACGCAGTATTTT